This passage covers 3 T cell receptor beta chains from one sample sequenced in a study of T cells after somatic rescue of genetic block. TCRdb keeps only in-frame clones here, not all; method: immunoSEQ multiplex PCR. Of about 11,000 clones in the sample, about 74% were seen once. The sample comprised peripheral blood mononuclear cells (PBMCs). All receptors derive from a boy between 5 and 17 years old.

The chain couples TRBV7-9 to TRBJ2-7; perhaps TRBD1 as D (6 bases). V was cut by 5 bases and J by 3 bases, with 11 bases left in between. The CDR3 contains 13 residues. Germline CDR1 and CDR2: SEHNR and FQNEAQ (reference sequence). The CDR3 loop reads CASSLTGLYEQYF. CDR3 DNA sequence: TGTGCCAGCAGCCTCACAGGGCTCTACGAGCAGTACTTC.

The chain carries TRBV5-6 and TRBJ2-7; unclear D gene. Germline lookup yields CDR1 SGHDT and CDR2 YYEEEE. The CDR3 is 14 amino acids. V lost 0 bases and J 6 bases, leaving 13 bases between the germline ends. The CDR3 spells CASSLDWVIGEQYF. DNA of the CDR3: TGTGCCAGCAGCTTGGATTGGGTAATTGGCGAGCAGTACTTC.

This clone was detected only a few times. The chain is built from TRBV10-3 and TRBJ2-7; unclear D gene. This CDR3 is built from 14 residues. CDR1 ENHRY and CDR2 SYGVKD come from the germline V gene. The V and J ends lost 2 bases and 0 bases respectively, with 8 bases between them. CDR3 sequence: CAISEIIPSYEQYF. The CDR3 DNA reads as TGTGCCATCAGTGAGATTATCCCCTCCTACGAGCAGTACTTC.